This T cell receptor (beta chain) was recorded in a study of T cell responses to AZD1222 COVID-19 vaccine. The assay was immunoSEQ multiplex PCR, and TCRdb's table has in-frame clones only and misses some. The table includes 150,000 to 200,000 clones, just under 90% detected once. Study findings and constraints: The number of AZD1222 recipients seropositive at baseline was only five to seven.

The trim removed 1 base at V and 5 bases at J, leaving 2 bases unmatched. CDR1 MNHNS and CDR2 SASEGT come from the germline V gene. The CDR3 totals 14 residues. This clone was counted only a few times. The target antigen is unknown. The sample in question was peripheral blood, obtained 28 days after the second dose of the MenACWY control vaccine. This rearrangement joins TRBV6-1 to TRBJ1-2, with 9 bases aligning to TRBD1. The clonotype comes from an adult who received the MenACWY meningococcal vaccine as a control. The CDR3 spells CASSEGTGVYGYTF. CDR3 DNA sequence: TGTGCCAGCAGTGAAGGGACAGGGGTTTATGGCTACACCTTC.